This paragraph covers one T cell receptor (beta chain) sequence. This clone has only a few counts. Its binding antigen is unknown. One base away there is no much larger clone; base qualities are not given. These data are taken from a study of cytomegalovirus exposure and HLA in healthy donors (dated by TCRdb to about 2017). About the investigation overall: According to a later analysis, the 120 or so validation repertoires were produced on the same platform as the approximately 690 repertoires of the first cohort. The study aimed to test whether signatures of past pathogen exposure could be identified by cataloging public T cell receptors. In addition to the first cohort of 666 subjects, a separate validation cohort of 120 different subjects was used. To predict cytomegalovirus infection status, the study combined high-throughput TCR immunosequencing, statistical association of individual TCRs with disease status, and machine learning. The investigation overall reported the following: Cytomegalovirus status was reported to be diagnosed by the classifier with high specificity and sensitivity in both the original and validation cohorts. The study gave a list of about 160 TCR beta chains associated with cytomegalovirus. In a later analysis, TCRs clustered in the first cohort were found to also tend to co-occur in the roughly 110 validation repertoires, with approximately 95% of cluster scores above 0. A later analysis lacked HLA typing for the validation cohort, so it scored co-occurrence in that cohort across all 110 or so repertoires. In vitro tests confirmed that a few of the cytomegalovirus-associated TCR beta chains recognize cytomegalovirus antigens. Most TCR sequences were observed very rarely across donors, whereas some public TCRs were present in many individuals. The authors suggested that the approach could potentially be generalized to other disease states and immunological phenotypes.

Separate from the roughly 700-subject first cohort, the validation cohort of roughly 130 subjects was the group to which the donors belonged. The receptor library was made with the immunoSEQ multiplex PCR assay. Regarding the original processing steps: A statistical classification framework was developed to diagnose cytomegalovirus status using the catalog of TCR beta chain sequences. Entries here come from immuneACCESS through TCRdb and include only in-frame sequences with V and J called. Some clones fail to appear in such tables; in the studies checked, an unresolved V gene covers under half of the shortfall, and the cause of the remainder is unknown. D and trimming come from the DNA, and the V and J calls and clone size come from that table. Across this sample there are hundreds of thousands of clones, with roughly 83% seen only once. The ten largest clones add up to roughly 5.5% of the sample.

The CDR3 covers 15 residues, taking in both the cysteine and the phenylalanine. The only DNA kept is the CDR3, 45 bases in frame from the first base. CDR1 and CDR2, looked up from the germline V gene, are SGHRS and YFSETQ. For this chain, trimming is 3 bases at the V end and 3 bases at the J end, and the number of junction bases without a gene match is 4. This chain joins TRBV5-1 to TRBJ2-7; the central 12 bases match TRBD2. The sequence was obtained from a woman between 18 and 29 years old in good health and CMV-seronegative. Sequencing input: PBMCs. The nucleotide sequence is TGCGCCAGCAGCTCCGGGACTAGCGGGTTCTACGAGCAGTACTTC. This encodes CASSSGTSGFYEQYF.